The T cell receptor beta chain under discussion was sequenced for a study of post-analysis software for immune sequencing data (dated by TCRdb to between 2014 and 2017). Regarding the research as a whole: The recorded disease courses included relapsing-remitting, secondary progressive and progressive-relapsing multiple sclerosis, and some patients had no subtype annotation. The patient repertoires were set against 11 previously published healthy control repertoires from donors whose ages ranged from roughly 6 to 26 years. A subset of samples was prepared in parallel using single-end sample barcoding, then pooled and co-amplified after Illumina adapter ligation. The investigation overall reported the following: The control group was slightly older than the multiple sclerosis patient group. A handful of TRBV segments, including TRBV5-6, TRBV5-1 and TRBV20-1, were significantly more frequent in patients than controls. When samples were clustered directly using the F measure, samples prepared in the same batch co-clustered strongly, which prompted a batch-effect correction. Normalized Chao1 diversity was significantly lower in multiple sclerosis patients than controls, suggesting substantial peripheral T-cell clonal expansion.

TCR beta repertoires were profiled from peripheral blood of 10 to 15 young patients with multiple sclerosis to demonstrate the VDJtools post-analysis software. The patients with multiple sclerosis were children and adolescents between about 6 and 17 years of age. V loses 0 bases, J loses 3 bases, and the germline ends lie 15 bases apart. The CDR3 goes from the cysteine to the phenylalanine over 17 residues. Just the 51-base CDR3 DNA is kept, in frame starting at base 1. Based on the germline V gene (reference sequence), the CDR1 and CDR2 sequences are DFQATT and SNEGSKA. About this clonotype: What antigen it recognizes has not been identified. No much larger clone exists at a distance of one base, and base qualities are not known.

The receptor library was made with PCR. Sequencer: Illumina HiSeq 2500. To reduce PCR and sequencing biases, unique molecular identifiers were incorporated into the TCR beta cDNA libraries. Per 1 to 10 million input T cells, approximately 500,000 cDNA molecules were obtained, such that each molecule approximated one T cell. The patient libraries were prepared and sequenced using the same protocol as the earlier healthy control dataset. Within a given batch, samples were prepared together, multiplexed and sequenced on the same HiSeq lane. Under the source paper's analysis protocol: MIGEC was used to process the raw barcoded reads, and molecular identifier groups with only a single read were discarded before consensus assembly and CDR3 extraction. Clonotype tables were post-analysed with VDJtools, and diversity was normalized by down-sampling all datasets to the smallest sample size. In repertoire overlap clustering, CDR3 amino acid sequences, but not nucleotide sequences, were matched to correct batch-related cross-sample contamination. TCRdb itself trimmed the public reads at Q25 with fastp, ran MiXCR and retained productive beta chains. Each record represents a unique CDR3 protein, reported with the most common genes and DNA among its rows. These V and J calls are TCRdb output, not the study's own analysis. The sample table contains about 430,000 distinct CDR3 sequences; only one count was recorded for 39% of them. 7.5% to 8.5% of the sample lies in the top ten.

Material: blood. This TCR came from a girl aged 2 to 10 with multiple sclerosis. The V gene is TRBV20-1 and the J gene is TRBJ2-6; there is no confident call for the D gene. The DNA reads TGCAGTGCTAGAGATAGGCTCAGAGCTGATGGGGCCAACGTCCTGACTTTC. Translated, it reads CSARDRLRADGANVLTF.